At least ten counts were recorded for the clone carrying this T cell receptor (beta chain). The antigen is not known. The sample is drawn from a study of blood T cells in healthy people across ages. General study results and limits: Researchers deemed the diversity estimates from one million T cells underestimates. Roughly linearly, TCR beta diversity per million T cells fell as age increased.

Then a second PCR, running about 6 to 12 cycles, was carried out with a sample-barcoded 5' primer and a J-beta primer mix. TCRdb re-analysed the 5' RACE reads in MiXCR, keeping a single row per CDR3 protein. The data hold 1.5 million to 2 million distinct CDR3 sequences, with 28% observed a single time. Each donor was a healthy Caucasian individual from Russia, aged roughly 6 to 90. CDR1 is LGHNA, CDR2 YSLEER, per germline. The ends lost 0 bases at V and 3 bases at J; junction bases unmatched: 5. This CDR3 is built from 15 residues. The chain combines TRBV4-3 with TRBJ2-7; TRBD1 agrees at 7 bases. This clonotype was sampled from a young woman in good health. The specimen sequenced was blood. The chain's CDR3 is CASSQEEGGYYEQYF. The CDR3 nucleotides are TGCGCCAGCAGCCAAGAGGAAGGGGGCTACTACGAGCAGTACTTC.